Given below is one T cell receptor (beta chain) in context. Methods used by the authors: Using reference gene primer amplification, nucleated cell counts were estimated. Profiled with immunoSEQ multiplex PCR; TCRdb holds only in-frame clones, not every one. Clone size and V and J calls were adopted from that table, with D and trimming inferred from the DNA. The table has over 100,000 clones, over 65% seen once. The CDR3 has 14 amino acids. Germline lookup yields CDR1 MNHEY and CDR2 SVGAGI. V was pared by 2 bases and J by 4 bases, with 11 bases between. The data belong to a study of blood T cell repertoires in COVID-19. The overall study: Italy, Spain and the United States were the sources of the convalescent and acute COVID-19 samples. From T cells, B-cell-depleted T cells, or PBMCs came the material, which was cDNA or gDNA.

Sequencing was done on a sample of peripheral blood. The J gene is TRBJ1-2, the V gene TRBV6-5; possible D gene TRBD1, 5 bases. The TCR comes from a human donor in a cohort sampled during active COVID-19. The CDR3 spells CASSYQGSGYGYTF. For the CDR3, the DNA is TGTGCCAGCAGTTACCAGGGTAGCGGCTATGGCTACACCTTC.